A single T cell receptor beta chain is shown here with its context. No antigen is known for it. The sample belongs to a study of T cell responses to AZD1222 COVID-19 vaccine. General study results and limits: Baseline seropositivity occurred in only six AZD1222 recipients.

Germline CDR1 reads SQVTM; CDR2 reads ANQGSEA. The length of the CDR3 is 15 residues. The ends were cut back, 1 base at V and 3 bases at J, with 16 bases in the middle. TCRdb's table, derived via immunoSEQ multiplex PCR, lists solely in-frame clones and lacks some. The sample records tens of thousands of clones, 84% being singletons. The source of this sequence is an adult in good health. The chain employs TRBV29-1 and TRBJ2-7; D perhaps matches TRBD2 (5 bases). Sequences were derived from peripheral blood, sampled on day 0 of AZD1222 vaccination. CDR3 residues: CSVEVGYSGDYEQYF. CDR3 nucleotides: TGCAGCGTTGAAGTCGGGTACAGCGGAGACTACGAGCAGTACTTC.